These T cell receptor beta chains were read from a single sample in a study of T cell responses to AZD1222 COVID-19 vaccine. This table comes from immunoSEQ multiplex PCR, and its TCRdb copy is limited to in-frame clones, with some not included. The repertoire includes 100,000 to 150,000 clones, around 89% of them detected once, and over 8.5% sits in the top ten. This sample comprised peripheral blood, obtained on day 0 of MenACWY control vaccination. The receptor source for this set is an adult in good health. The CDR3 runs from the conserved cysteine through the conserved F or W. The order of the fields is J gene, clone size, D gene, V gene, CDR3 DNA, CDR3 protein. A D gene is named only where the DNA matches it firmly. Clone size is not always given. Where it is, it says once, few, many or a class for expanded clones.

>TRBJ2-1|.|.|TRBV19
TGTGCCAGTAGTATACGGGAGACCTACTACAATGAGCAGTTCTTC
CASSIRETYYNEQFF
>TRBJ2-7|once|.|TRBV4-1
TGCGCCAGCAGCCAAGATACGGGGGCTGGTTCCTACGAGCAGTACTTC
CASSQDTGAGSYEQYF
>TRBJ2-7|.|.|TRBV5-4
TGTGCCAGCAGCTCCCAGGGAACCTACGAGCAGTACTTC
CASSSQGTYEQYF
>TRBJ2-3|.|.|TRBV10-1
TGCGCCAGCAGTGAGTCGCGTCGAGATACGCAGTATTTT
CASSESRRDTQYF
>TRBJ1-2|.|.|TRBV5-6
TGTGCCAGCAGCTTGGGGCAGGTCGGCTATGGCTACACCTTC
CASSLGQVGYGYTF
>TRBJ2-7|.|TRBD2|TRBV10-3
TGTGCCATCAGGGCGGGGACTAGCGGGAACTACGAGCAGTACTTC
CAIRAGTSGNYEQYF
>TRBJ2-5|.|.|TRBV30
TGTGCCTGGAGTCAGGGTCACCAAGAGACCCAGTACTTC
CAWSQGHQETQYF
>TRBJ2-7|.|.|TRBV27
TGTGCCAGCAGCGACGTAGGGGGTTTCGCCTACGAGCAGTACTTC
CASSDVGGFAYEQYF
>TRBJ2-3|.|.|TRBV19
TGTGCCAGTAGTATAATGCTAGCGAGCACAGATACGCAGTATTTT
CASSIMLASTDTQYF
>TRBJ2-7|once|TRBD1|TRBV30
TGTGCCTGGAGTTCTCAGGGGGTCTCCTACGAGCAGTACTTC
CAWSSQGVSYEQYF
>TRBJ1-2|.|.|TRBV19
TGTGCCAGTAGTATTCGCGCAGACTATGGCTACACCTTC
CASSIRADYGYTF
>TRBJ2-2|.|TRBD1|TRBV13
TGTGCCAGCAGCTTGACAGGGACGGTAGGCACCGGGGAGCTGTTTTTT
CASSLTGTVGTGELFF
>TRBJ1-5|.|.|TRBV2
TGTGCCAGCAGTCAGGGCGAGGGCAATCAGCCCCAGCATTTT
CASSQGEGNQPQHF
>TRBJ2-7|many|TRBD1|TRBV27
TGTGCCAGCAGGGTGACAGGGAAGGCCTCCTACGAGCAGTACTTC
CASRVTGKASYEQYF
>TRBJ2-1|.|.|TRBV11-2
TGTGCCAGCAGCTTACCAGGGAGGCTACAGTTCTTC
CASSLPGRLQFF
>TRBJ1-1|.|.|TRBV11-2
TGTGCCAGCAGCTTAGAGTCCAGGGGCACTGAAGCTTTCTTT
CASSLESRGTEAFF
>TRBJ2-2|.|.|TRBV7-9
TGTGCCAGCAGCTTCCGGTGGGGGAGTATTAACACCGGGGAGCTGTTTTTT
CASSFRWGSINTGELFF
>TRBJ1-2|.|TRBD1|TRBV6-2/TRBV6-3
TGTGCCAGCAGTACGATGACAGGGGGCGATGGCTACACCTTC
CASSTMTGGDGYTF
>TRBJ2-3|.|.|TRBV10-2
TGCGCCAGCTATCCGGGAGCCCCTCTTCCATCAGATACGCAGTATTTT
CASYPGAPLPSDTQYF
>TRBJ2-7|.|.|TRBV13
TGTGCCAGCAGCGCCGGGACACGTTACGAGCAGTACTTC
CASSAGTRYEQYF
>TRBJ2-5|.|.|TRBV7-6
TGTGCCAGCAGCCACTATTACCGACCGCAAGAGACCCAGTACTTC
CASSHYYRPQETQYF
>TRBJ1-5|once|.|TRBV19
TGTGCCAGTAGTATGGATTGGGACAGCAATCAGCCCCAGCATTTT
CASSMDWDSNQPQHF
>TRBJ1-4|.|.|TRBV3-1/TRBV3-2
TGTGCCAGCAGCCGCCGAGGGAACGAAAATGAAAAACTGTTTTTT
CASSRRGNENEKLFF
>TRBJ2-1|.|.|TRBV7-8
TGTGCCAGCAGCTTAGCCGGACAGTTTTACAATGAGCAGTTCTTC
CASSLAGQFYNEQFF
>TRBJ1-2|.|.|TRBV5-6
TGTGCCAGCAGCTTGAATTGGGCTAACTATGGCTACACCTTC
CASSLNWANYGYTF
>TRBJ1-1|.|.|TRBV5-5
TGTGCCAGCAGCCCCAGGACAACGAACACTGAAGCTTTCTTT
CASSPRTTNTEAFF
>TRBJ1-5|.|.|TRBV30
TGTGCCTGGAGTAAACAGCCCCAGCATTTT
CAWSKQPQHF
>TRBJ2-1|.|TRBD2|TRBV10-3
TGTGCCGCCGATTCTAGCGGGAGGTCCTACAATGAGCAGTTCTTC
CAADSSGRSYNEQFF
>TRBJ1-3|.|TRBD1|TRBV5-1
TGCGCCAGCAGCTTGGGACAGGGAATGGGAAACACCATATATTTT
CASSLGQGMGNTIYF
>TRBJ2-1|.|.|TRBV2
TGTGCCAGCAGTGTAACTTGGAATGAGCAGTTCTTC
CASSVTWNEQFF
>TRBJ2-1|.|TRBD2|TRBV2
TGTGCCAGCAGGTCATGGGTGACTAGCGGGAGGAAAAGCTCCTACAATGAGCAGTTCTTC
CASRSWVTSGRKSSYNEQFF
>TRBJ1-4|.|.|TRBV30
TGTGCCGCTGCGACAGAAAGTATTGCAACTAATGAAAAACTGTTTTTT
CAAATESIATNEKLFF
>TRBJ2-7|.|TRBD1|TRBV19
TGTGCCAGTAGTATACAGACAGGGAAAGTGTACGAGCAGTACTTC
CASSIQTGKVYEQYF
>TRBJ1-5|.|.|TRBV6-1
TGTGCCGGCAGTGAAGTGGGGGGCCATCAGCCCCAGCATTTT
CAGSEVGGHQPQHF
>TRBJ2-2|once|.|TRBV19
TGTGCCAGTAGTTCACTCTCAGGGAGCGGGGAGCTGTTTTTT
CASSSLSGSGELFF
>TRBJ1-4|.|.|TRBV6-1
TGTGCCAGCAGTGAACAGGGTCCCAGAGGTCTACTGTTTTTT
CASSEQGPRGLLFF
>TRBJ2-2|.|TRBD1|TRBV27
TGTGCCAGCAGTCCAAAAGGACAGGGGGCGCGCCCCGGGGAGCTGTTTTTT
CASSPKGQGARPGELFF
>TRBJ2-3|.|.|TRBV16
TGTGCCAGCAGCCAATCAATCGCCACAGATACGCAGTATTTT
CASSQSIATDTQYF
>TRBJ1-1|once|.|TRBV10-2
TGCGCCAGCAGTGACAGGAACACTGAAGCTTTCTTT
CASSDRNTEAFF
>TRBJ1-1|.|.|TRBV4-1
TGCGCCAGCAGCCAATACCGGGAAGCTTTCTTT
CASSQYREAFF